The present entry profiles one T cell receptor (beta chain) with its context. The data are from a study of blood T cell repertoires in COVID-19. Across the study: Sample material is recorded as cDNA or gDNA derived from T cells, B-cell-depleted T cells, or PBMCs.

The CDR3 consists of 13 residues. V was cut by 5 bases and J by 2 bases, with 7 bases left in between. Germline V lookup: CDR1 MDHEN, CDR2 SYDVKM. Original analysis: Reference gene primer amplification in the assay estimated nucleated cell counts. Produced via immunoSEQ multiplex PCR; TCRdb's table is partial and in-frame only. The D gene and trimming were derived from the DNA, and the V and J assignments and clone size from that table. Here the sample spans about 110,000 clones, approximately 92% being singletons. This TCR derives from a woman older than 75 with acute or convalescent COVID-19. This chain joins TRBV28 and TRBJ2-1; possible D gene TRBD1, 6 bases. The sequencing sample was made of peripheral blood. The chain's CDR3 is CASSRQAYNEQFF. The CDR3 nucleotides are TGTGCCAGCAGTCGACAGGCCTACAATGAGCAGTTCTTC.